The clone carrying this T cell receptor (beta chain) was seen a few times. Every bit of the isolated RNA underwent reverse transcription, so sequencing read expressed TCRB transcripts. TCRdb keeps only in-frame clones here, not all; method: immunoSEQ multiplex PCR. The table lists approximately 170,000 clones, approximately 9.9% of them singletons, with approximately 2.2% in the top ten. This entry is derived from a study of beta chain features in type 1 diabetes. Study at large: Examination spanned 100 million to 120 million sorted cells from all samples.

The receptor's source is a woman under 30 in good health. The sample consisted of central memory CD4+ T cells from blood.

CDR3: CASSLESMMGHHGYTF. The DNA of the CDR3 is TGTGCCAGCAGCTTGGAATCTATGATGGGGCATCATGGCTACACCTTC. The chain joins TRBV5-6 to TRBJ1-2; D might be TRBD1 (5 bases). The CDR3 runs to 16 residues. Trimming stripped 0 bases from V and 6 bases from J, with 18 bases between. CDR1 and CDR2 (germline): SGHDT, YYEEEE.